Listed below are T cell receptor beta chains from one sample, sequenced in a study of OX40 agonist ivuxolimab in advanced cancers. TCRdb's copy holds only in-frame clones and misses some; the assay was immunoSEQ multiplex PCR. The sample contains 60,000 to 85,000 clones, around 89% of which appear only once. Sequenced material: CD4+ or CD8+ T cells sorted from blood, taken in a trial of the OX40 agonist ivuxolimab. Every receptor here comes from an adult with an advanced solid tumor such as melanoma, head and neck, liver or kidney cancer. The CDR3 runs from the conserved cysteine through the conserved F or W. The order of the fields is clone size, D gene, V gene, J gene, CDR3 protein, CDR3 DNA. A D gene is named only where the DNA matches it firmly. The size field is filled for only some rows; it gives once, few, many or a size class.

>-|-|TRBV21-1|TRBJ2-3
CASSKGTASGSYTDTQYF
TGTGCCAGCAGCAAAGGTACCGCTAGCGGATCATACACAGATACGCAGTATTTT
>-|TRBD2|TRBV29-1|TRBJ2-3
CSVEREWGTDTQYF
TGCAGCGTCGAGCGGGAGTGGGGCACAGATACGCAGTATTTT
>-|-|TRBV5-1|TRBJ1-1
CASSLGELGTEAFF
TGCGCCAGCAGCTTGGGGGAGTTGGGGACTGAAGCTTTCTTT
>-|-|TRBV10-3|TRBJ1-2
CAISESSYGYTF
TGTGCCATCAGTGAGTCGTCCTATGGCTACACCTTC
>-|TRBD2|TRBV5-4|TRBJ2-7
CASSRVTSGSGYEQYF
TGTGCCAGCAGCCGGGTAACTAGCGGGAGTGGCTACGAGCAGTACTTC
>-|-|TRBV18|TRBJ1-2
CASSNYGGGYTF
TGTGCCAGCTCTAACTATGGTGGTGGCTACACCTTC
>-|-|TRBV7-8|TRBJ2-6
CASTSRRLSGANVLTF
TGTGCCAGCACCTCCCGAAGGCTCTCTGGGGCCAACGTCCTGACTTTC
>-|TRBD2|TRBV6-5|TRBJ2-1
CASSYGTSARYNEQFF
TGTGCCAGCAGTTACGGGACTAGCGCTCGGTACAATGAGCAGTTCTTC
>few|-|TRBV2|TRBJ1-5
CASSDFGGNQPQHF
TGTGCCAGCAGTGATTTTGGGGGAAATCAGCCCCAGCATTTT
>-|-|TRBV7-3|TRBJ2-5
CASSPGSQETQYF
TGTGCCAGCAGCCCCGGTAGTCAAGAGACCCAGTACTTC
>-|-|TRBV5-1|TRBJ2-5
CASSSGHPDRETQYF
TGCGCCAGCAGCTCAGGTCATCCGGATCGGGAGACCCAGTACTTC
>-|TRBD2|TRBV9|TRBJ2-5
CASSVMASGSSKQETQYF
TGTGCCAGCAGCGTAATGGCTAGCGGGAGTTCGAAACAAGAGACCCAGTACTTC
>-|-|TRBV30|TRBJ2-7
CAWSDGSSYEQYF
TGTGCCTGGAGTGACGGGAGCTCCTACGAGCAGTACTTC
>-|-|TRBV27|TRBJ1-2
CASSPTFNNYGYTF
TGTGCCAGCAGTCCCACGTTTAACAACTATGGCTACACCTTC
>-|-|TRBV28|TRBJ1-5
CASIAAFGQPQHF
TGTGCCAGCATAGCCGCCTTTGGACAGCCCCAGCATTTT
>-|-|TRBV7-9|TRBJ2-3
CASSLPVLTDTQYF
TGTGCCAGCAGCCTTCCCGTGCTCACAGATACGCAGTATTTT
>-|-|TRBV5-1|TRBJ2-1
CASSSIPPGTTYNEQFF
TGCGCCAGCAGCTCTATTCCCCCCGGGACGACGTACAATGAGCAGTTCTTC
>-|-|TRBV2|TRBJ1-6
CASSEGPGSNSPLHF
TGTGCCAGCAGTGAAGGCCCAGGTAGTAATTCACCCCTCCACTTT
>-|-|TRBV30|TRBJ2-3
CAWSKGEGPTDTQYF
TGTGCCTGGAGTAAGGGGGAGGGCCCCACAGATACGCAGTATTTT
>few|-|TRBV30|TRBJ1-3
CAWTTLGNTIYF
TGTGCCTGGACTACACTTGGAAACACCATATATTTT
>-|-|TRBV6-6|TRBJ1-2
CASRPGGYGYTF
TGTGCCAGCCGTCCGGGGGGGTATGGCTACACCTTC
>-|-|TRBV9|TRBJ2-3
CASSVTALTDTQYF
TGTGCCAGCAGCGTTACGGCCCTCACAGATACGCAGTATTTT
>once|-|TRBV28|TRBJ2-1
CASSFFGPSYNEQFF
TGTGCCAGCAGTTTTTTTGGCCCCTCTTACAATGAGCAGTTCTTC
>-|-|TRBV19|TRBJ1-5
CASSINDNQPQHF
TGTGCCAGTAGTATAAATGACAATCAGCCCCAGCATTTT
>-|-|TRBV18|TRBJ2-2
CASSPNRGDTGELFF
TGTGCCAGCTCTCCTAATCGCGGGGACACCGGGGAGCTGTTTTTT
>-|-|TRBV7-2|TRBJ1-3
CASSSLRGDTIYF
TGTGCCAGCAGCTCCCTGAGGGGGGACACCATATATTTT
>-|-|TRBV27|TRBJ1-2
CASSLSRGGYGYTF
TGTGCCAGCAGTTTATCTCGGGGGGGCTATGGCTACACCTTC
>-|-|TRBV7-2|TRBJ2-7
CASSPGIGSGTYEQYF
TGTGCCAGCAGCCCTGGAATAGGAAGCGGTACATACGAGCAGTACTTC
>-|-|TRBV18|TRBJ2-1
CASSPPPDYNEQFF
TGTGCCAGCTCACCACCTCCAGACTACAATGAGCAGTTCTTC
>-|TRBD2|TRBV10-2|TRBJ2-7
CASRLSGGSYEQYF
TGCGCCAGCAGGCTTAGCGGGGGCTCCTACGAGCAGTACTTC
>-|TRBD1|TRBV19|TRBJ2-7
CASTLGQGSYEQYF
TGTGCCAGTACCCTGGGACAGGGGTCCTACGAGCAGTACTTC
>-|TRBD1|TRBV19|TRBJ2-7
CASSRDRESYEQYF
TGTGCCAGTAGTCGGGACAGGGAGTCCTACGAGCAGTACTTC
>-|TRBD1|TRBV4-2|TRBJ1-2
CASSPAGGTVSNYGYTF
TGTGCCAGCAGCCCCGCGGGGGGGACAGTGTCTAACTATGGCTACACCTTC
>-|-|TRBV4-3|TRBJ1-3
CASSQERGTPNTIYF
TGCGCCAGCAGCCAAGAACGGGGTACGCCAAACACCATATATTTT
>-|-|TRBV18|TRBJ2-7
CASSTGTAYYEQYF
TGTGCCAGCTCAACCGGGACGGCCTACTACGAGCAGTACTTC
>-|-|TRBV27|TRBJ2-5
CASSLSRRGLETQYF
TGTGCCAGCAGTTTATCGAGGCGGGGCCTAGAGACCCAGTACTTC